A single T cell receptor (beta chain) is shown here with its context. Its antigen remains undetermined. Base quality data are lacking; no much larger clone is found one base away. TCRbeta CDR3 regions were amplified from genomic DNA by means of the immunoSEQ Assay, a bias-controlled multiplex PCR. The published analysis was carried out like this. Nucleated cell counts per sample were estimated from amplification of reference gene primers within the assay. To quantify the absolute abundance of each unique TCRbeta CDR3 rearrangement, sequence reads were collapsed and filtered. Productive Simpson clonality was computed per sample as the square root of Simpson's diversity index over productive rearrangements. Sourced from immuneACCESS, this table was stored by TCRdb with only in-frame sequences that have V and J called. A share of the clones is absent; for the studies checked, an unresolved V gene accounts for under half, and the remainder has no known explanation. Clone size and V and J calls were adopted from that table, with D and trimming inferred from the DNA. Counted in this sample were hundreds of thousands of clones; 80% to 90% of them appeared once. The ten top clones hold roughly 10% of the sample.

The data derive from a study of blood T cell repertoires in COVID-19 (dated by TCRdb to the early 2020s). For the study in its entirety: Samples covering the acute and convalescent phases of COVID-19 were provided by collaborators in the United States, Italy and Spain. The material from the prospective study consisted of cDNA or gDNA derived from T cells, B-cell-depleted T cells, or PBMCs. Subjects who had been exposed to COVID-19, were actively infected with it, or had recovered from it provided the deeply sampled blood TCRbeta repertoires that made up the dataset. A freely available public database, intended as a resource for researchers studying the immune response to SARS-CoV-2, is where the repertoires were released. The samples were drawn from two sources: the first 160 participants of the ongoing ImmuneRACE study, and 1,000 to 1,500 subjects contributed by 6 global collaborators. A de-identified subject ID, COVID-19 status, age in years and sex were almost always included in the sample metadata. Where available, HLA class I and class II types were taken from metadata supplied by the sample provider and were not determined by assay-based typing. Points the paper makes about the study in general: The quantity of clinical and demographic metadata differed by source and by participant and was supplied without curation.

Enrolling through a virtual design, the prospective study's participants ranged in age from roughly 18 to 90 years and lived across roughly 24 United States geographic areas. To assign participants to cohorts, the prospective study relied on clinical history that participants themselves reported in a screening survey and a study questionnaire. ImmuneRACE Cohort 3 recovered participants were defined by two consecutive negative NP/OP PCR tests, healthcare professional clearance, or symptom resolution. Each participant in the prospective study had whole blood, serum and a nasopharyngeal or oropharyngeal swab collected by mobile phlebotomists. Prospective study participants could optionally give additional blood draws and questionnaires over an approximately two-month period. Before DNA extraction, blood samples from the prospective study were shipped at room temperature or frozen. The receptor's source is a man aged 40-49 years who had recovered from COVID-19. The source material was PBMCs or T cells enriched from blood (not recorded which).

At the DNA level, the sequence is TGCGCCAGCAGCCAAAACCTACCGGGGGGCGGGGCTAATGAAAAACTGTTTTTT. It specifies CASSQNLPGGGANEKLFF. This chain joins TRBV4-3 to TRBJ1-4; the D gene is possibly TRBD1, with 6 bases matching. The germline V gene specifies LGHNA as CDR1 and YSLEER as CDR2. The CDR3 measures 18 amino acids from cysteine to phenylalanine. CDR3 DNA only is kept here, 54 bases in frame from base 1. The V and J ends are trimmed by 2 bases and 3 bases, leaving 19 bases between them.